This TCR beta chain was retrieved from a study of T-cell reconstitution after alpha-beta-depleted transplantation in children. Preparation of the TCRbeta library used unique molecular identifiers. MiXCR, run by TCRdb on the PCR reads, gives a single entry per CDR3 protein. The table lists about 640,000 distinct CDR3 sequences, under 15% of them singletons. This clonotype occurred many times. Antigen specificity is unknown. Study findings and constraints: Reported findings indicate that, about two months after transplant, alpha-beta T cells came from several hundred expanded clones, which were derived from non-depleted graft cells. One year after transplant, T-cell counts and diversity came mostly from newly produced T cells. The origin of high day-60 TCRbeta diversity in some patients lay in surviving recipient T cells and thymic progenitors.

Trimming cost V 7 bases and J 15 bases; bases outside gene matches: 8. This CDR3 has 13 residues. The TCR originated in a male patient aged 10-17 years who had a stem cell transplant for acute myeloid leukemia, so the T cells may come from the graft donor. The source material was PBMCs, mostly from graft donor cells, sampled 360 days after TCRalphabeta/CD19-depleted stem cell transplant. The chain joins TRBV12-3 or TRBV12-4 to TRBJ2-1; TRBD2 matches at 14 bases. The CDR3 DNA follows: TGTGCCAGCATCAGGGGACTAGCGGGGGTTCTGTTCTTC. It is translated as CASIRGLAGVLFF.